The entry below gives a single TCR beta chain sequence along with its context. These data belong to a study of cytomegalovirus exposure and HLA in healthy donors. Trimming cost V 4 bases and J 8 bases, with 14 bases left between them. The length of the CDR3 is 14 residues. Germline V gives CDR1 MDHEN, CDR2 SYDVKM. Researchers ran the PCR with 60 Vbeta and 13 Jbeta primers. Sequencing used immunoSEQ multiplex PCR; TCRdb keeps in-frame clones, though not all of them. This listing includes some 120,000 clones. Sequenced sample: PBMCs. The V and J genes are TRBV28 and TRBJ1-4; D not resolved. The origin of this receptor is a man aged 25 to 40 in good health and CMV-seronegative. CDR3 nucleotide sequence: TGTGCCAGCAGTTCCCTCGATGAGCTCGAAAAACTGTTTTTT. Translated, it gives CASSSLDELEKLFF.